The next 6 T cell receptor beta chains were all read from a single sample in a study of shared clonotypes between healthy human individuals. The table came from immunoSEQ multiplex PCR; TCRdb's copy has only in-frame clones and leaves some out. The table records some 2,000,000 clones, about 95% of them present only once. Naive CD8 cells comprised CD45RO-negative, CCR7-positively selected cells, excluding terminally differentiated effector memory CD45RA+ cells. The sequenced material came from naive CD8+ T cells sorted from blood. The origin of the receptors is a man in his late teens or twenties in good health.

The chain is built from TRBV19 and TRBJ1-6, with D hard to call. The CDR3 runs to 17 residues. V lost 5 bases, J lost 0 bases, and 14 bases lay in between. Germline assignment: CDR1 LNHDA and CDR2 SQIVND (reference sequence). The CDR3: CASSLRTESSYNSPLHF. Here the CDR3 DNA reads TGTGCCAGTAGTCTACGGACCGAGAGCTCCTATAATTCACCCCTCCACTTT.

V gene TRBV7-9 combines with J gene TRBJ2-5; no clear D. CDR1 SEHNR and CDR2 FQNEAQ come from the germline V gene (reference sequence). The V and J ends lost 8 bases and 1 base respectively, with 11 bases between them. This CDR3 region has 13 residues. The CDR3 spells CASASAIQETQYF. The CDR3 DNA reads TGTGCCAGCGCGTCGGCCATCCAAGAGACCCAGTACTTC.

DNA for the CDR3: TGTGCTAGTGGTTGGGACTTCTACGAGCAGTACTTC. This translates into CASGWDFYEQYF. The chain uses TRBV12-5 and TRBJ2-7; perhaps TRBD2 as D (6 bases). Germline CDR1 and CDR2: LGHNT and FRNRAP. The CDR3 runs 12 residues. The V and J ends lost 4 bases and 3 bases respectively, with 7 bases between them.

The V and J genes are TRBV4-3 and TRBJ2-7, with D maybe TRBD1 (5 bases). The CDR3 is made up of 14 amino acids. The V gene lost 5 bases and the J gene lost 3 bases, with 14 bases spanning the gap. CDR1 LGHNA and CDR2 YSLEER come from the germline V gene. The CDR3 sequence: CASSLDIANYEQYF. The CDR3 coding sequence is TGCGCCAGCAGCTTGGACATCGCTAACTACGAGCAGTACTTC.

About this clone: At the DNA level, this CDR3 is encoded by other sequences in the same sample as well. The genes are TRBV4-3 and TRBJ2-7, with D hard to call. The germline CDR1 and CDR2 sequences are LGHNA and YSLEER. Trimming removed 0 bases at V and 0 bases at J, with 9 bases between. This CDR3 has 15 amino acids. The CDR3 loop is CASSQDRADSYEQYF. The DNA of the CDR3 is TGCGCCAGCAGCCAAGATCGGGCAGACTCCTACGAGCAGTACTTC.

The chain is built from TRBV11-3 and TRBJ2-7; a weak D match, TRBD2 (5 bases). This CDR3 is 10 amino acids long. The V end was cut by 8 bases, the J end by 9 bases, with 11 bases between. Per the germline V gene, CDR1 is SGHNT and CDR2 is YENEEA. CDR3 protein: CASREEAQYF. CDR3 in DNA: TGTGCCAGCCGAGAGGAGGCGCAGTACTTC.